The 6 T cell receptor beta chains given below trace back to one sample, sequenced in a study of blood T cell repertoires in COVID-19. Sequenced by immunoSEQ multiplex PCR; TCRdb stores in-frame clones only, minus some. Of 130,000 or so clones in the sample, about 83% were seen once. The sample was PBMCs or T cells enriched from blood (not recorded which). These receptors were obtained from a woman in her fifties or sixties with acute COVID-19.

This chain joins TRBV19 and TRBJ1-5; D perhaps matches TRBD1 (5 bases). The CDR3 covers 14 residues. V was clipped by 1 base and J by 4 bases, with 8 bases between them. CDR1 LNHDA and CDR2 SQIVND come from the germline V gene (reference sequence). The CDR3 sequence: CASSIGTTNQPQHF. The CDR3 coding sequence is TGTGCCAGTAGTATAGGGACAACTAATCAGCCCCAGCATTTT.

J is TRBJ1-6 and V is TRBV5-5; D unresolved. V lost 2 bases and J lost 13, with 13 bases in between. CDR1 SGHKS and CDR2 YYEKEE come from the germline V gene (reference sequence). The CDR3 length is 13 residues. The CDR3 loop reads CASSFGGFDPLHF. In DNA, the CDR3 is TGTGCCAGCAGCTTTGGAGGGTTTGACCCCCTCCACTTT.

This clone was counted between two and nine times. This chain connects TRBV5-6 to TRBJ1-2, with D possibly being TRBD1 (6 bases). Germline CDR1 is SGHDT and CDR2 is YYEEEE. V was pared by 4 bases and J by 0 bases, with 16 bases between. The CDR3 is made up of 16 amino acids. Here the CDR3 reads CASSPRGGQTNYGYTF. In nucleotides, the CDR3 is TGTGCCAGCAGCCCCCGGGGGGGACAAACTAACTATGGCTACACCTTC.

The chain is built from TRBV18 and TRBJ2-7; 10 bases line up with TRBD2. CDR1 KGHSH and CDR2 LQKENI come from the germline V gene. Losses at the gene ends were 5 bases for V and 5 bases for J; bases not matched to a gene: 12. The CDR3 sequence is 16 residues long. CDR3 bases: TGTGCCAGCTCATGGGCTAGCGGGAGTCGCAGCCACGAGCAGTACTTC. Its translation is CASSWASGSRSHEQYF.

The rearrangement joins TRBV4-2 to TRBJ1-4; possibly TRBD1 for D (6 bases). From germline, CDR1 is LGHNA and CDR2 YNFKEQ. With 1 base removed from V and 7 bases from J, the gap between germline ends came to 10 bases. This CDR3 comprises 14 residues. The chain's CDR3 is CASSQGEGGEKLFF. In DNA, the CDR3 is TGTGCCAGCAGCCAAGGGGAGGGGGGTGAAAAACTGTTTTTT.

CDR3 nucleotide sequence: TGTGCCAGCAGCGTAGGGGGGGTTGCTGGAAACACCATATATTTT. Translation: CASSVGGVAGNTIYF. The chain joins TRBV9 to TRBJ1-3; D is perhaps TRBD1 (5 bases). From germline, CDR1 is SGDLS and CDR2 YYNGEE. V dropped 0 bases and J dropped 2 bases, with 9 bases sitting between them. This CDR3 is 15 amino acids long. Full variable domain (outside the CDR3, taken from reference TRBV9 and TRBJ1-3): DSGVTQTPKHLITATGQRVTLRCSPRSGDLSVYWYQQSLDQGLQFLIQYYNGEERAKGNILERFSAQQFPDLHSELNLSSLELGDSALYFCASSVGGVAGNTIYFGEGSWLTVV.